This T cell receptor beta chain was retrieved from a study of blood T cell repertoires in COVID-19 (dated by TCRdb to 2020 to 2022). Turning to the overall study: Samples covering the acute and convalescent phases of COVID-19 were provided by collaborators in the United States, Italy and Spain. The samples were drawn from the first 160 participants of the ongoing ImmuneRACE study and from over a thousand subjects provided by 6 global collaborators. Deeply sampled blood TCRbeta repertoires from subjects exposed to, actively infected with, or recovered from COVID-19 were included in the dataset. The repertoires were released in a freely available public database intended as a resource for research on the immune response to SARS-CoV-2. The prospective study material was composed of cDNA or gDNA derived from T cells, B-cell-depleted T cells, or PBMCs. Sample metadata almost always included a de-identified subject ID, COVID-19 status, age in years and sex. HLA class I and class II types, where available, came from metadata supplied by the sample provider rather than from assay-based typing.

Study-wide conclusions, independent of this receptor: The amount of clinical and demographic metadata varied by source and participant and was provided uncurated.

In Seattle, one collaborating source enrolled patients while the infection was active and tracked those patients longitudinally over the course of disease. Whole blood was collected in K2EDTA tubes by collaborating institutions according to the institutions' own protocols. Collaborator samples were shipped for TCRbeta analysis as frozen whole blood, isolated PBMCs, or DNA extracted from either sample type. The CDR3, cysteine through phenylalanine, is 13 amino acids long. This entry keeps only the CDR3 DNA: 39 bases, framed from base 1. The germline V gene yields MNHEY for CDR1 and SVGAGI for CDR2. V is reduced by 0 bases and J by 4 bases, leaving a spacing of 6 bases between them. The immunoSEQ Assay, a bias-controlled multiplex PCR, was used to amplify TCRbeta CDR3 regions from genomic DNA. As for the original processing: The number of nucleated cells in each sample was estimated from the amplification of reference gene primers within the assay. To quantify the absolute abundance of each unique TCRbeta CDR3 rearrangement, sequence reads were collapsed and filtered. For each sample, productive Simpson clonality was calculated by taking the square root of Simpson's diversity index across productive rearrangements. TCRdb carries this immuneACCESS record with in-frame sequences only. Its versions omit some clonotypes, under half of them owing to an unresolved V gene in the studies checked, with the rest unexplained. The V and J calls and clone size were taken over from that table, and D and trimming were inferred from the DNA. This sample is represented by 250,000 to 300,000 clones; approximately 90% of them were singletons. Roughly 5.9% of the sample lies in the top ten.

Comments on this clone: The antigen it recognizes is unknown. One base away there is no much larger clone; base qualities are not given.

The sequencing sample was made of peripheral blood. The sequence links TRBV6-5 to TRBJ1-2, with no confident D gene call. The clonotype comes from a woman aged 45-65 years with COVID-19, enrolled during active disease. The CDR3 protein sequence reads: CASSYSRFYGYTF. The bases read TGTGCCAGCAGTTACTCCCGGTTCTATGGCTACACCTTC.